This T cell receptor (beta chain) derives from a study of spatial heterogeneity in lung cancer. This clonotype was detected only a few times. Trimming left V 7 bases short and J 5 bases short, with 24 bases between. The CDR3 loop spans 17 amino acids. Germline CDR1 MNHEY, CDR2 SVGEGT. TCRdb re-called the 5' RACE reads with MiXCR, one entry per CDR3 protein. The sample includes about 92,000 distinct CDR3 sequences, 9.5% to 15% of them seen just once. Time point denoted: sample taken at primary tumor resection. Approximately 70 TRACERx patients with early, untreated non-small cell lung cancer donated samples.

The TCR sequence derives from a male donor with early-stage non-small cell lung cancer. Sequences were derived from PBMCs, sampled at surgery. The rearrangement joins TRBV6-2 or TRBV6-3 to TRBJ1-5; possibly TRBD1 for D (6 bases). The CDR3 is CASTKKVARGIDQPQHF. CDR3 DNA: TGTGCCAGCACCAAAAAAGTGGCCAGGGGAATAGATCAGCCCCAGCATTTT.